This T cell receptor beta chain is drawn from a study of identical twins. Study results and caveats: High-abundance cord blood beta clonotypes had fewer insertions; memory repertoires showed none.

CDR1 is DFQATT and CDR2 is SNEGSKA in the germline V gene (reference sequence). CDR3 length equals 16 residues. With 0 bases removed from V and 0 bases from J, the gap between germline ends came to 13 bases. This clonotype showed up just a few times. What it binds is not known. TCRdb analysed the 5' RACE reads with MiXCR anew, one entry per CDR3 protein. The repertoire holds approximately 230,000 distinct CDR3 sequences, with under 8.5% as singletons. The data were also submitted as part of a second study, on T cells expressing NK-cell markers. That paper adds: One of the eight sequenced donors was seronegative, whereas the other seven were HCMV-seropositive. Each of six donors carried dominant NKG2C+ clonotypes accounting for about 1.0-7.0% of CD8+ T cells.

The clonotype originates from a woman younger than 35 in good health. The sequencing sample was made of CD8+ T cells sorted from blood. The chain links TRBV20-1 to TRBJ2-3; D remains ambiguous. CDR3 sequence (DNA): TGCAGTGCTAGAGATTTGGAGAGATATAGCACAGATACGCAGTATTTT. Amino acids: CSARDLERYSTDTQYF.